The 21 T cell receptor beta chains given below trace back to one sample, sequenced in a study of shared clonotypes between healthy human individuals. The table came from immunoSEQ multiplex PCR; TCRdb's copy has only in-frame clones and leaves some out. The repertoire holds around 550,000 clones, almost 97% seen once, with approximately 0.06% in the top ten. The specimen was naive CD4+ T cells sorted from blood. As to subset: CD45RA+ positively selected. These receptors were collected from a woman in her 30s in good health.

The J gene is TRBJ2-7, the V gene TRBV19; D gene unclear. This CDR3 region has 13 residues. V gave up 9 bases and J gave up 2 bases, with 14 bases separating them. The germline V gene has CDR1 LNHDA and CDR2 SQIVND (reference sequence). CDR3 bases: TGTGCCAGGATAGCAACAAGACCCTACGAGCAGTACTTC. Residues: CARIATRPYEQYF.

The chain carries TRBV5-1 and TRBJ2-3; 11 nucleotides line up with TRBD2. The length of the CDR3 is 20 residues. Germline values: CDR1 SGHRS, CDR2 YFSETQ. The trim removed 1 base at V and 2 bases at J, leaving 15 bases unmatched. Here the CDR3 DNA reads TGCGCCAGCAGCTTGTTCCATCCTTCGCTAGCGGGAGGCACCACAGATACGCAGTATTTT. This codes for CASSLFHPSLAGGTTDTQYF.

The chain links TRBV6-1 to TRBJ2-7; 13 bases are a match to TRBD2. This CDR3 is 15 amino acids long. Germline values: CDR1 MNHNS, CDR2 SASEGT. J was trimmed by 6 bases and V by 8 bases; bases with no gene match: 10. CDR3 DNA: TGTGCCAGCGAGGGTGGGACTAGCGGGAACTCCGAGCAGTACTTC. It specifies CASEGGTSGNSEQYF.

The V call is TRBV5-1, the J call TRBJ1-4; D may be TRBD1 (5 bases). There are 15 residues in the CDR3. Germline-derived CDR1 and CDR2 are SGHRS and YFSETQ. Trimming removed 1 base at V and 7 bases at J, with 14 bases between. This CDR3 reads CASSLSWRQGEKLFF. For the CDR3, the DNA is TGCGCCAGCAGCTTGTCGTGGAGGCAGGGTGAAAAACTGTTTTTT.

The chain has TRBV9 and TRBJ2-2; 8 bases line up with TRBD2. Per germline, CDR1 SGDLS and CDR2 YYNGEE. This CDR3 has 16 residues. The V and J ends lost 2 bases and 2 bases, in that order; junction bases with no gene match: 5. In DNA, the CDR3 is TGTGCCAGCAGCGTTACCGGGACTAGAAACACCGGGGAGCTGTTTTTT. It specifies CASSVTGTRNTGELFF.

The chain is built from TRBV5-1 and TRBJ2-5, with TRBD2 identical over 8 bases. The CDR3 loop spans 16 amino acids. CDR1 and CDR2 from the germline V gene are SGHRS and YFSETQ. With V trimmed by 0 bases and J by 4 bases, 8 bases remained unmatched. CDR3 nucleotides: TGCGCCAGCAGCTTGGTAGTAGCGGGAAAGGGAGAGACCCAGTACTTC. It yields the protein CASSLVVAGKGETQYF.

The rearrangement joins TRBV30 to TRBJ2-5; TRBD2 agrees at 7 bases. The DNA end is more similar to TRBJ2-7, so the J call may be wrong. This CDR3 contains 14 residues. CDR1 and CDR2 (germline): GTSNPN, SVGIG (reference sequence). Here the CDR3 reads CAWAKAGPFYEQYF. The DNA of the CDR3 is TGTGCCTGGGCAAAAGCGGGGCCTTTCTACGAGCAGTACTTC.

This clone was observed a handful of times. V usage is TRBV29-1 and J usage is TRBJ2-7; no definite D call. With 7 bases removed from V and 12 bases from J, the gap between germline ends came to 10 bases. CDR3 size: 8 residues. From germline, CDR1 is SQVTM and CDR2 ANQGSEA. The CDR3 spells CSAGDGYF. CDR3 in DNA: TGCAGCGCGGGTGATGGGTACTTC.

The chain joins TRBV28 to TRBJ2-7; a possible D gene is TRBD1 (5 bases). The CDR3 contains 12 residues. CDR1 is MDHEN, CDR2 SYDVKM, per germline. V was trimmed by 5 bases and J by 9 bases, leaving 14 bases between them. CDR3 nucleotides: TGTGCCAGCAGTACCCTCATCCAGGGGCAGTACTTC. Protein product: CASSTLIQGQYF.

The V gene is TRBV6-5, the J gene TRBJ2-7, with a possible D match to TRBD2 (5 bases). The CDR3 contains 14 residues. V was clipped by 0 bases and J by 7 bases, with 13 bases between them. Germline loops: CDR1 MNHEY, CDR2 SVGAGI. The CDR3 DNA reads TGTGCCAGCAGTTACTCGAGCAGGTCGGGGGAGCAGTACTTC. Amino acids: CASSYSSRSGEQYF.

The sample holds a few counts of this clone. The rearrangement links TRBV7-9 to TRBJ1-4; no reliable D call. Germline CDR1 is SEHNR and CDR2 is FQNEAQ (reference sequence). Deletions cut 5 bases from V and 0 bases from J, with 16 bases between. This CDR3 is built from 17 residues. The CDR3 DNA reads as TGTGCCAGCAGCATCAACTATCGGACTGCAACTAATGAAAAACTGTTTTTT. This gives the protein CASSINYRTATNEKLFF. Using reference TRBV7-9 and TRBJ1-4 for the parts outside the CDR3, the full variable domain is DTGVSQNPRHKITKRGQNVTFRCDPISEHNRLYWYRQTLGQGPEFLTYFQNEAQLEKSRLLSDRFSAERPKGSFSTLEIQRTEQGDSAMYLCASSINYRTATNEKLFFGSGTQLSVL.

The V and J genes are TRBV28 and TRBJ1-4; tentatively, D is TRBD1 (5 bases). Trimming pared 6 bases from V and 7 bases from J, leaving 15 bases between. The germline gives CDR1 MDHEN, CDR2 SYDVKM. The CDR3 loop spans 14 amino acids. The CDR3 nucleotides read TGTGCCAGCAGCCCCGGGGGTAGGTTTGAAAAACTGTTTTTT. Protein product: CASSPGGRFEKLFF.

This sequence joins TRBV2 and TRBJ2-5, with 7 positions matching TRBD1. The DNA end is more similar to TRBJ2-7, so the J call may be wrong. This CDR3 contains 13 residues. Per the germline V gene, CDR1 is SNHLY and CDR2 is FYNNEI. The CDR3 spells CASRSQGAYEQYF. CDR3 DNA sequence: TGTGCCAGCAGGAGTCAGGGGGCCTACGAGCAGTACTTC.

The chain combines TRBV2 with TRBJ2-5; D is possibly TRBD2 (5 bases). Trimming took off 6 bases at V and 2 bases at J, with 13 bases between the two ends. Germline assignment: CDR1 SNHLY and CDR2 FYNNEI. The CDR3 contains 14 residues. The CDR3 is CASSKAVPQETQYF. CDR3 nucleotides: TGTGCCAGCAGCAAAGCGGTTCCGCAAGAGACCCAGTACTTC.

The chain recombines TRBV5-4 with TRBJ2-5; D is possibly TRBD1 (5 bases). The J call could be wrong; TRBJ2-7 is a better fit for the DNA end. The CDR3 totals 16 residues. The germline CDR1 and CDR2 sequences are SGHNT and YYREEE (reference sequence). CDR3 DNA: TGTGCCAGCAGCTTGAATTCTGGGGCAATCTCCTACGAGCAGTACTTC. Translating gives CASSLNSGAISYEQYF.

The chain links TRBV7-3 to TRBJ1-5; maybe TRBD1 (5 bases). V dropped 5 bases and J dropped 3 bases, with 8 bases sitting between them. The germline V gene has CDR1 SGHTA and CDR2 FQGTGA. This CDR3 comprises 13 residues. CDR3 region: CASSGDHNQPQHF. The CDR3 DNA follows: TGTGCCAGCAGCGGGGACCACAATCAGCCCCAGCATTTT.

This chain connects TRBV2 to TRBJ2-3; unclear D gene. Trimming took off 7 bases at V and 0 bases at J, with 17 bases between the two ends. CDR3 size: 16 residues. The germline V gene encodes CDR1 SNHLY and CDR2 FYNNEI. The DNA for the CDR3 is TGTGCCAGCACCTCGAGCGTGGGATTTAGCACAGATACGCAGTATTTT. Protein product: CASTSSVGFSTDTQYF.

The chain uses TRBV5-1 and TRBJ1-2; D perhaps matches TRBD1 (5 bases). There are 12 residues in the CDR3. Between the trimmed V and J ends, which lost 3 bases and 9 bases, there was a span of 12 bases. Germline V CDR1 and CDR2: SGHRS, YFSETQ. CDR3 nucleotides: TGCGCCAGCAGCTGGACGGGGGGTCGCTACACCTTC. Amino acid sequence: CASSWTGGRYTF.

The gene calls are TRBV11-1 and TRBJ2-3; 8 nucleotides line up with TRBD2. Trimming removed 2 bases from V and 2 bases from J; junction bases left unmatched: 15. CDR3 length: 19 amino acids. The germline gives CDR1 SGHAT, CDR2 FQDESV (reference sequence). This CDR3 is CASSLRGSRLAGFTDTQYF. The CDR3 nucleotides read TGTGCCAGCAGCTTACGTGGCTCTCGGCTAGCGGGTTTCACAGATACGCAGTATTTT.

CDR3 sequence: CASSFQGAGEKLFF. CDR3 bases: TGTGCCAGCAGTTTTCAGGGGGCAGGGGAAAAACTGTTTTTT. This chain links TRBV27 with TRBJ1-4; 8 nucleotides match TRBD1. With V trimmed by 3 bases and J by 8 bases, 5 bases remained unmatched. The germline V gene encodes CDR1 MNHEY and CDR2 SMNVEV (reference sequence). The length of the CDR3 is 14 residues.

CDR3 region: CASSLLPGGSTGELFF. CDR3 sequence (DNA): TGTGCCAGCAGCTTATTGCCGGGAGGGAGCACCGGGGAGCTGTTTTTT. The rearrangement uses TRBV13 and TRBJ2-2; 8 bases agree with TRBD2. Germline lookup yields CDR1 PRHDT and CDR2 FYEKMQ (reference sequence). The CDR3 runs to 16 residues. V shed 2 bases, J shed 4 bases, and the junction held 6 bases outside the gene matches.